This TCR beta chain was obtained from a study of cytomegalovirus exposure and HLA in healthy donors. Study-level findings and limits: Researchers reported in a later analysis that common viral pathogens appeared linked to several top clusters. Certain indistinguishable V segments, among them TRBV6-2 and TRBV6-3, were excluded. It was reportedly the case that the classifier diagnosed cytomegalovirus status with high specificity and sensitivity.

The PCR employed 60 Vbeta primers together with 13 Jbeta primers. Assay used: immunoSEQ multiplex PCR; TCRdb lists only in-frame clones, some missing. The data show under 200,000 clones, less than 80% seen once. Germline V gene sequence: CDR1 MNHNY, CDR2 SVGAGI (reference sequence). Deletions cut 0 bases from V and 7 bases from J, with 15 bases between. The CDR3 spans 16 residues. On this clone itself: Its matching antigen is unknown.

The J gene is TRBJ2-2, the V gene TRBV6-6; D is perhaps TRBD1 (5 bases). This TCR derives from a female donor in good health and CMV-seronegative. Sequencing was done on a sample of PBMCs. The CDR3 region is CASSYSKTGGSGELFF. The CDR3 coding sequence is TGTGCCAGCAGTTACTCGAAAACAGGCGGAAGCGGGGAGCTGTTTTTT.